Detailed here is one T cell receptor beta chain. Germline V CDR1 and CDR2: SEHNR, FQNEAQ (reference sequence). V was pared by 5 bases and J by 3 bases, with 12 bases of the junction left unmatched. The CDR3 loop spans 17 amino acids. The data stem from a study of blood T cell repertoires in COVID-19. Profiling relied on immunoSEQ multiplex PCR, and the TCRdb table lists in-frame clones only, not all of them. The sample shows about 320,000 clones, roughly nine tenths of them seen only once. The origin of this receptor is a man aged 55 to 69 who had recovered from COVID-19. The sequencing input was PBMCs or T cells enriched from blood (not recorded which). V is TRBV7-9 and J is TRBJ2-7; 11 bases line up with TRBD1. CDR3 nucleotide sequence: TGTGCCAGCAGCCCGGACCCGGGACAGGGGGTCATCTACGAGCAGTACTTC. Protein: CASSPDPGQGVIYEQYF.